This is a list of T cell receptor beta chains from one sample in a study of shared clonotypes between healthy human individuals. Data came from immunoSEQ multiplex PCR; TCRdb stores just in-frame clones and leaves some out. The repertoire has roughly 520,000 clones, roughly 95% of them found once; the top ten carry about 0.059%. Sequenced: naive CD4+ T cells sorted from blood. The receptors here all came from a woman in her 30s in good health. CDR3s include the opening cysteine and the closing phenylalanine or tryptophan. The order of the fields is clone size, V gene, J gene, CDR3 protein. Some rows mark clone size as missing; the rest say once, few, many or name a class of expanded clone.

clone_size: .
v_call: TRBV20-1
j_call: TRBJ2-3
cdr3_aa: CSAALGDTQYF

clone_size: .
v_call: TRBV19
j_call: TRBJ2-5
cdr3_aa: CASSMYEQETQYF

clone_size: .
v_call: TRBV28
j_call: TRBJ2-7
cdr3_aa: CASSPPGLAAPEQYF

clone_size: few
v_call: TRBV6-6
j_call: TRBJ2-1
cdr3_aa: CASRTLDNEQFF

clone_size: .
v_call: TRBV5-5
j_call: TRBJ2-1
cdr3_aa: CASSHGQGKYNEQFF

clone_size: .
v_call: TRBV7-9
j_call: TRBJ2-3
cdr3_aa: CASSIRGDSDTQYF

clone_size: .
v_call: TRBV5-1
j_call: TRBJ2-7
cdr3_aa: CASGDGSTLGEQYF

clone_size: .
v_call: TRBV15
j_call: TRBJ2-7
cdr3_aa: CATSEGQGGYEQYF

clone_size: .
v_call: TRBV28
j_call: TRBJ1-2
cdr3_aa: CASSLWDVGSGALYGYTF

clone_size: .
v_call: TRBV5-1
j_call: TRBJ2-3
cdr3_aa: CASSLVPGTGTDTQYF

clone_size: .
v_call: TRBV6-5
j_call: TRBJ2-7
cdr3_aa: CASRGLAGPYEQYF

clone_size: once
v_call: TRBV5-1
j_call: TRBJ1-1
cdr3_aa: CASSAQGEMNTEAFF

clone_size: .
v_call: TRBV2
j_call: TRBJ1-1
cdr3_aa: CASSRDRGSAEAFF

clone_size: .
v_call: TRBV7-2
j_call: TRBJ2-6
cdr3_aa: CASSSGPPISGANVLTF

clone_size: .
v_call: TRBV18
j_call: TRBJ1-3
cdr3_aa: CASSPGLGNTIYF

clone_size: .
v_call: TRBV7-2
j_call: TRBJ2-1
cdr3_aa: CASTFLAGANNEQFF

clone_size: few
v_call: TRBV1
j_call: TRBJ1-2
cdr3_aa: CTSSQGPGIYGYTF

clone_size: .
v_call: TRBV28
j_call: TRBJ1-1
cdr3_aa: CASSLLTEAFF

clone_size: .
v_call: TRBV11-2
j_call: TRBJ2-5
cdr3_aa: CASSFTGRPKQYF

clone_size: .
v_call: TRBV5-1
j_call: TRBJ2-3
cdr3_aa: CASSLSLATDTQYF

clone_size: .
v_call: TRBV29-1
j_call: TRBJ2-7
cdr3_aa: CSVLYVGGSEQYF